The 31 T cell receptor beta chains in this list originate from one sample, sequenced in a study of blood T cell repertoires in COVID-19. Generated by immunoSEQ multiplex PCR, the TCRdb table keeps only in-frame clones and is missing some. The sample has 35,000 to 55,000 clones; roughly 81% are singletons. The sample consisted of peripheral blood. The receptors derive from a woman in her sixties or seventies in a cohort sampled during active COVID-19.

V gene TRBV30 combines with J gene TRBJ2-3, with a tentative D call TRBD1 (6 bases). The CDR3 length is 12 residues. Germline V gene data show CDR1 as GTSNPN and CDR2 as SVGIG (reference sequence). Trimming removed 1 base from V and 4 bases from J, with 6 bases in between. CDR3 DNA: TGTGCCTGGAGTGGGACAGCAGATACGCAGTATTTT. Translated: CAWSGTADTQYF.

The gene calls are TRBV11-2 and TRBJ2-2; D is unclear. V lost 1 base, J lost 3 bases, and 9 bases lay in between. Germline CDR1 and CDR2: SGHAT and FQNNGV. The CDR3 is 15 residues long. The CDR3 nucleotides are TGTGCCAGCAGCTTAGCTAGGTCATACACCGGGGAGCTGTTTTTT. Translating gives CASSLARSYTGELFF.

The genes are TRBV10-3 and TRBJ1-2, with 7 bases that match TRBD1. Losses at the gene ends were 9 bases for V and 2 bases for J; bases not matched to a gene: 6. Germline V gene data show CDR1 as ENHRY and CDR2 as SYGVKD. The CDR3 runs 13 residues. This chain's CDR3 is CAITQGRNYGYTF. The DNA of the CDR3 is TGTGCCATTACACAGGGGAGGAACTATGGCTACACCTTC.

This chain connects TRBV2 to TRBJ2-7; 7 bases are a match to TRBD1. Looked up from germline, CDR1 is SNHLY and CDR2 is FYNNEI. The junction had 7 bases not matched to a gene; V was cut back by 2 bases and J by 0 bases. The CDR3 length is 16 residues. For the CDR3, the DNA is TGTGCCAGCAGTGAAAGTGGGACAGTGAGCTCCTACGAGCAGTACTTC. Translated, it gives CASSESGTVSSYEQYF. The whole variable domain, remainder taken from reference TRBV2 and TRBJ2-7, is EPEVTQTPSHQVTQMGQEVILRCVPISNHLYFYWYRQILGQKVEFLVSFYNNEISEKSEIFDDQFSVERPDGSNFTLKIRSTKLEDSAMYFCASSESGTVSSYEQYFGPGTRLTVT.

The chain links TRBV5-1 to TRBJ2-3, with TRBD2 identical over 10 bases. This CDR3 comprises 15 residues. Looked up from germline, CDR1 is SGHRS and CDR2 is YFSETQ. With 5 bases clipped from V and 2 bases from J, the junction kept 5 bases outside the gene matches. The CDR3 region is CASRGAGGPTDTQYF. DNA of the CDR3: TGCGCCAGCAGGGGAGCGGGAGGGCCCACAGATACGCAGTATTTT.

This chain uses TRBV5-4 with TRBJ2-1, with a possible D match to TRBD2 (5 bases). The CDR3 sequence is 14 residues long. CDR1 and CDR2 from the germline V gene are SGHNT and YYREEE (reference sequence). V was trimmed by 4 bases and J by 7 bases, leaving 15 bases between them. CDR3 protein: CASSPRAPGNEQFF. DNA for the CDR3: TGTGCCAGCAGCCCCAGAGCCCCGGGAAATGAGCAGTTCTTC.

The chain recombines TRBV5-1 with TRBJ2-2; D might be TRBD1 (5 bases). V was pared by 0 bases and J by 0 bases, with 6 bases between. This CDR3 comprises 15 residues. Germline V gene data show CDR1 as SGHRS and CDR2 as YFSETQ. The CDR3 DNA is TGCGCCAGCAGCTTGGACAGGCCGAACACCGGGGAGCTGTTTTTT. Translation: CASSLDRPNTGELFF.

A few counts support this clone. This chain links TRBV4-1 with TRBJ2-7; TRBD2 agrees at 14 bases. This CDR3 region has 17 residues. Unmatched junction bases numbered 6, after V lost 1 base and J lost 4 bases. The germline V gene has CDR1 MGHRA and CDR2 YSYEKL. The CDR3 nucleotides read TGCGCCAGCAGCCAAGGCCGACTAGCGGGAGGGGAGTACGAGCAGTACTTC. It encodes CASSQGRLAGGEYEQYF.

This CDR3 is CASSPGLAGGDTQYF. In DNA, the CDR3 is TGTGCCAGCAGCCCCGGACTAGCGGGAGGAGATACGCAGTATTTT. This chain connects TRBV7-2 to TRBJ2-3; 14 bases are shared with TRBD2. Germline trimming cut 5 bases from V and 5 bases from J; bases unmatched to any gene: 3. Germline V gene data show CDR1 as SGHTA and CDR2 as FQGNSA. This CDR3 is 15 amino acids long.

J is TRBJ2-7 and V is TRBV28; the match to TRBD1 covers 7 bases. J gave up 3 bases and V 6 bases, and 11 bases lay outside the gene matches. The CDR3 loop spans 15 amino acids. Germline CDR1 and CDR2: MDHEN and SYDVKM. This CDR3 is CASSGQAPNFYEQYF. The DNA for the CDR3 is TGTGCCAGCAGCGGACAGGCCCCCAACTTCTACGAGCAGTACTTC.

The chain couples TRBV5-1 to TRBJ1-1, with TRBD1 matching 7 bases. From germline, CDR1 is SGHRS and CDR2 YFSETQ. J lost 0 bases, V lost 5 bases, and 4 bases had no gene match. This CDR3 region has 14 residues. The CDR3 DNA follows: TGCGCCAGCAGTTCGGGACAGATGAACACTGAAGCTTTCTTT. Translating gives CASSSGQMNTEAFF.

The V and J genes are TRBV9 and TRBJ2-5, with 8 nucleotides matching TRBD1. CDR3 length: 13 amino acids. V dropped 2 bases and J dropped 4; count of bases not matched to a gene: 1. Germline V gives CDR1 SGDLS, CDR2 YYNGEE. The CDR3 bases are TGTGCCAGCAGCGTGACAGGGGTAGAGACCCAGTACTTC. Translation: CASSVTGVETQYF.

The chain carries TRBV18 and TRBJ1-1; D is undetermined. From germline, CDR1 is KGHSH and CDR2 LQKENI. The V end lost 2 bases, the J end lost 7 bases, and 11 bases lay between the germline ends. The CDR3 totals 13 residues. Written as DNA, the CDR3 is TGTGCCAGCTCACCATTCAGGCTAAGTGAAGCTTTCTTT. It translates to CASSPFRLSEAFF.

This chain joins TRBV4-3 and TRBJ1-2; possible D gene TRBD1, 6 bases. CDR1 LGHNA and CDR2 YSLEER come from the germline V gene. The V end lost 0 bases, the J end lost 4 bases, and 12 bases lay between the germline ends. The CDR3 length is 15 residues. CDR3 protein: CASSQDTGTGYGYTF. CDR3 nucleotide sequence: TGCGCCAGCAGCCAAGATACAGGGACGGGCTATGGCTACACCTTC.

This clone was detected only a few times. This chain's CDR3 is CASGLAGVGETQYF. The CDR3 coding sequence is TGTGCCAGTGGACTAGCGGGAGTTGGAGAGACCCAGTACTTC. The gene calls are TRBV19 and TRBJ2-5; 13 nucleotides line up with TRBD2. After removal of 8 bases from V and 4 bases from J, the junction contained 4 bases not matched to a gene. Looked up from germline, CDR1 is LNHDA and CDR2 is SQIVND (reference sequence). The CDR3 is made up of 14 amino acids.

This clone appeared a few times. The chain carries TRBV6-1 and TRBJ2-1, with TRBD1 matching over 7 bases. The CDR3 consists of 16 residues. Losses at the gene ends were 2 bases for V and 2 bases for J; bases not matched to a gene: 6. CDR1 is MNHNS and CDR2 is SASEGT in the germline V gene. The CDR3 loop reads CASSEYGTETYNEQFF. In nucleotides, the CDR3 is TGTGCCAGCAGTGAATATGGGACAGAAACCTACAATGAGCAGTTCTTC.

CDR3 DNA sequence: TGTGCCAGCAAAAAAACAGTTGGGACCGGGGAGCTGTTTTTT. Its protein product is CASKKTVGTGELFF. V gene TRBV27 combines with J gene TRBJ2-2; D remains unclear. Deletions cut 7 bases from V and 5 bases from J, with 14 bases between. CDR3 size: 14 residues. CDR1 is MNHEY, CDR2 SMNVEV, per germline (reference sequence).

This sequence joins TRBV5-5 and TRBJ1-3; D ambiguous. This CDR3 has 15 amino acids. The V end lost 4 bases, the J end lost 0 bases, and 11 bases lay between the germline ends. Germline CDR1 is SGHKS and CDR2 is YYEKEE (reference sequence). The CDR3 DNA sequence: TGTGCCAGCAGCCTGTTATATCTCTCTGGAAACACCATATATTTT. Translated: CASSLLYLSGNTIYF.

This sequence joins TRBV24-1 and TRBJ1-2; D remains ambiguous. Trimming cost V 0 bases and J 6 bases, with 7 bases left between them. This CDR3 contains 13 residues. Germline CDR1 reads KGHDR; CDR2 reads SFDVKD. Here the CDR3 DNA reads TGTGCCACCAGTGATTTGCTGGGCCATGGCTACACCTTC. Protein: CATSDLLGHGYTF.

This chain links TRBV4-1 with TRBJ2-5; 11 nucleotides agree with TRBD2. Germline V gene lookup returns CDR1 MGHRA and CDR2 YSYEKL. This CDR3 spans 15 amino acids. The V gene end was trimmed by 5 bases and the J gene end by 5 bases; junction bases not matched to a gene: 7. CDR3 DNA: TGCGCCAGCAGCAATGTAGCGGGAGGGCCGGAGACCCAGTACTTC. It codes for CASSNVAGGPETQYF.

As concerns this clone: The sample carries other DNA sequences with the same CDR3. V is TRBV28 and J is TRBJ2-7, with a weak D call TRBD2 (6 bases). Germline CDR1 MDHEN, CDR2 SYDVKM. Trimming took off 6 bases at V and 5 bases at J, with 17 bases between the two ends. CDR3 size: 14 residues. CDR3 DNA: TGTGCCAGCAGAAGACTGGCGGGATTCGACGAGCAGTACTTC. Translated: CASRRLAGFDEQYF.

The CDR3 protein is CASSPRRVNTGELFF. CDR3 nucleotides: TGTGCCAGTAGCCCGAGGAGGGTGAACACCGGGGAGCTGTTTTTT. The V gene is TRBV19, the J gene TRBJ2-2; D possibly corresponds to TRBD2 (6 bases). V lost 6 bases and J lost 1, with 12 bases in between. The germline V gene has CDR1 LNHDA and CDR2 SQIVND (reference sequence). The CDR3 spans 15 residues.

The chain couples TRBV3-1 (or the pseudogene TRBV3-2) to TRBJ2-7; TRBD2 matches 9 bases. Germline assignment: CDR1 LGHDT and CDR2 YNNKEL (reference sequence). This CDR3 has 17 residues. Losses at the gene ends were 1 base for V and 6 bases for J; bases not matched to a gene: 13. Here the CDR3 DNA reads TGTGCCAGCAGCCAAGGCCCATCCATAGCGGGAGTCCCCGAGCAGTACTTC. Translation: CASSQGPSIAGVPEQYF.

The rearrangement joins TRBV7-2 to TRBJ2-5; tentative D call: TRBD1 (5 bases). The germline gives CDR1 SGHTA, CDR2 FQGNSA. Trimming removed 5 bases from V and 2 bases from J, with 6 bases in between. The CDR3 has 12 amino acids. The CDR3 spells CASSRQQETQYF. CDR3 DNA: TGTGCCAGCAGCCGACAGCAAGAGACCCAGTACTTC.

A remark on this clone: This CDR3 is also generated by other DNA sequences in the sample. The V gene is TRBV27, the J gene TRBJ2-6; no firm D call. The ends were cut back, 6 bases at V and 0 bases at J, with 9 bases in the middle. From germline, CDR1 is MNHEY and CDR2 SMNVEV (reference sequence). The CDR3 consists of 15 residues. CDR3 DNA sequence: TGTGCCAGCAGGGATACGGGCTCTGGGGCCAACGTCCTGACTTTC. Translation: CASRDTGSGANVLTF.

J is TRBJ2-3 and V is TRBV10-3; the D is unclear. CDR3 size: 16 residues. CDR1 and CDR2 from the germline V gene are ENHRY and SYGVKD. Trimming cost V 3 bases and J 0 bases, with 13 bases left between them. The CDR3 DNA reads TGTGCCATCAGTGATAAGCTTAACCCAAGCACAGATACGCAGTATTTT. Its translation: CAISDKLNPSTDTQYF.

The V and J genes are TRBV28 and TRBJ1-5, with TRBD1 identical over 7 bases. Germline values: CDR1 MDHEN, CDR2 SYDVKM. The CDR3 consists of 15 residues. V trimming: 6 bases; J trimming: 5 bases; junction bases outside the gene matches: 10. CDR3: CASSHDRAFDQPQHF. In DNA form, the CDR3 reads TGTGCCAGCAGCCACGACAGGGCTTTCGATCAGCCCCAGCATTTT.

This clone showed up just once. The CDR3 bases are TGTGCCAGCAATCGAGAGGGATCCCAAGAGACCCAGTACTTC. Translation gives CASNREGSQETQYF. This chain connects TRBV28 to TRBJ2-5; a weak D match, TRBD2 (5 bases). The ends were cut back, 7 bases at V and 1 base at J, with 13 bases in the middle. CDR1 and CDR2 (germline): MDHEN, SYDVKM. The CDR3 extends over 14 amino acids.

This clone was counted once. V usage is TRBV5-1 and J usage is TRBJ2-7; 13 bases align to TRBD2. Per the germline V gene, CDR1 is SGHRS and CDR2 is YFSETQ. CDR3 length: 17 residues. With 0 bases clipped from V and 2 bases from J, the junction kept 5 bases outside the gene matches. This CDR3 is CASSLVTGTSGTYEQYF. In DNA, the CDR3 is TGCGCCAGCAGCTTGGTGACCGGGACTAGCGGGACCTACGAGCAGTACTTC.

The V call is TRBV7-2, the J call TRBJ2-2, with TRBD2 as a possible D gene (5 bases). V was trimmed by 3 bases and J by 4 bases, leaving 9 bases between them. Germline CDR1 SGHTA, CDR2 FQGNSA. The CDR3 is 14 amino acids. CDR3 in amino acids: CASSLDSFTGELFF. The CDR3 region has the DNA TGTGCCAGCAGCTTGGACTCTTTCACCGGGGAGCTGTTTTTT.

This clone was seen a handful of times. The chain joins TRBV4-3 to TRBJ2-1, with TRBD2 matching over 7 bases. With V trimmed by 3 bases and J by 5 bases, 22 bases remained unmatched. CDR3 length equals 20 residues. Looked up from germline, CDR1 is LGHNA and CDR2 is YSLEER. As DNA, the CDR3 is TGCGCCAGCAGCCAGGTTGCCGGCGTACTAGCGATCCAGAGGCACAATGAGCAGTTCTTC. Translated: CASSQVAGVLAIQRHNEQFF.